The 7 T cell receptor beta chains listed next were all sequenced from one sample in a study of blood T cell repertoires in COVID-19. Data came from immunoSEQ multiplex PCR; TCRdb stores just in-frame clones and leaves some out. The profile shows about 240,000 clones, approximately 83% of them singletons. The sample taken for sequencing was peripheral blood. These receptors all stem from a woman of 80 years or more with acute or convalescent COVID-19.

V and J are TRBV11-2 and TRBJ2-2; 11 nucleotides match TRBD2. The junction had 9 bases not matched to a gene; V was cut back by 5 bases and J by 7 bases. From germline, CDR1 is SGHAT and CDR2 FQNNGV. This CDR3 is built from 16 residues. CDR3 DNA sequence: TGTGCCAGCAGCATTAGCGGGGGGGCCGGTTACGGGGAGCTGTTTTTT. It yields the protein CASSISGGAGYGELFF.

V gene TRBV3-1 (or the pseudogene TRBV3-2) combines with J gene TRBJ1-6; no reliable D call. Per the germline V gene, CDR1 is LGHDT and CDR2 is YNNKEL (reference sequence). The CDR3 is 14 residues long. V lost 0 bases and J lost 11, with 11 bases in between. The chain's CDR3 is CASSQDGERTPLHF. Written as DNA, the CDR3 is TGTGCCAGCAGCCAAGATGGCGAGAGGACACCCCTCCACTTT.

This clone was seen only once. The chain couples TRBV28 to TRBJ2-3, with 7 bases matching TRBD1. V was clipped by 5 bases and J by 0 bases; unmatched bases: 5. The germline gives CDR1 MDHEN, CDR2 SYDVKM. The length of the CDR3 is 15 residues. CDR3 in DNA: TGTGCCAGCAGTAGCCAGGACAGGAGCACAGATACGCAGTATTTT. Amino acid sequence: CASSSQDRSTDTQYF.

The chain has TRBV7-3 and TRBJ2-1; TRBD1 agrees at 7 bases. V was clipped by 0 bases and J by 4 bases; unmatched bases: 0. Germline lookup yields CDR1 SGHTA and CDR2 FQGTGA. The CDR3 spans 14 residues. DNA of the CDR3: TGTGCCAGCAGCTTAACGGGACAGTACAATGAGCAGTTCTTC. Translated: CASSLTGQYNEQFF.

This clone is a singleton in its sample. The J gene is TRBJ1-4, the V gene TRBV28, with 7 nucleotides matching TRBD1. V was pared by 7 bases and J by 8 bases, with 10 bases of the junction left unmatched. CDR1 MDHEN and CDR2 SYDVKM come from the germline V gene. The CDR3 covers 14 residues. The CDR3 sequence: CASTSTGSREKLFF. The DNA of the CDR3 is TGTGCCAGCACCTCGACAGGGTCACGGGAAAAACTGTTTTTT.

This clone was detected once. DNA of the CDR3: TGTGCCAGTAGTGCGTCCAGGGGCAATCAGCCCCAGCATTTT. Its protein product is CASSASRGNQPQHF. The chain is built from TRBV19 and TRBJ1-5; D may be TRBD1 (5 bases). V was pared by 5 bases and J by 2 bases, with 10 bases between. Germline V gene lookup returns CDR1 LNHDA and CDR2 SQIVND (reference sequence). This CDR3 is 14 amino acids long. Together with reference TRBV19 and TRBJ1-5, the CDR3 gives the full variable domain: DGGITQSPKYLFRKEGQNVTLSCEQNLNHDAMYWYRQDPGQGLRLIYYSQIVNDFQKGDIAEGYSVSREKKESFPLTVTSAQKNPTAFYLCASSASRGNQPQHFGDGTRLSIL.

The chain joins TRBV5-1 to TRBJ2-3; TRBD1 agrees at 8 bases. Losses at the gene ends were 4 bases for V and 1 base for J; bases not matched to a gene: 5. Germline CDR1 SGHRS, CDR2 YFSETQ. This CDR3 region has 15 residues. The CDR3 loop is CASSLQGAGTDTQYF. The CDR3 DNA reads as TGCGCCAGCAGCCTGCAGGGGGCAGGCACAGATACGCAGTATTTT.